What follows is one TCR beta chain and its context. Its antigen is still unknown. Donors in the study were healthy people who gave bone marrow. The sample is drawn from a study of cytomegalovirus exposure and HLA in healthy donors. Findings and caveats of the study: It emerged from a later analysis that several of the most significant clusters appeared to be linked to common viral pathogens.

13 Jbeta primers and 60 Vbeta primers were used for the PCR. Method: immunoSEQ multiplex PCR; TCRdb's copy keeps in-frame clones and lacks some. The sample carries 170,000 or so clones, approximately 80% recorded once. The TCR originated in a male donor in good health and CMV-seropositive. The sequenced sample consisted of PBMCs.

The CDR3 spells CASSSGTGGSNQPQHF. The DNA for the CDR3 is TGTGCCAGCAGTTCAGGTACAGGGGGTAGCAATCAGCCCCAGCATTTT. J is TRBJ1-5 and V is TRBV27; 8 bases map to TRBD1. The length of the CDR3 is 16 residues. Germline CDR1 MNHEY, CDR2 SMNVEV (reference sequence). The V segment lost 4 bases and the J segment 0 bases; nucleotides outside the gene matches: 5.